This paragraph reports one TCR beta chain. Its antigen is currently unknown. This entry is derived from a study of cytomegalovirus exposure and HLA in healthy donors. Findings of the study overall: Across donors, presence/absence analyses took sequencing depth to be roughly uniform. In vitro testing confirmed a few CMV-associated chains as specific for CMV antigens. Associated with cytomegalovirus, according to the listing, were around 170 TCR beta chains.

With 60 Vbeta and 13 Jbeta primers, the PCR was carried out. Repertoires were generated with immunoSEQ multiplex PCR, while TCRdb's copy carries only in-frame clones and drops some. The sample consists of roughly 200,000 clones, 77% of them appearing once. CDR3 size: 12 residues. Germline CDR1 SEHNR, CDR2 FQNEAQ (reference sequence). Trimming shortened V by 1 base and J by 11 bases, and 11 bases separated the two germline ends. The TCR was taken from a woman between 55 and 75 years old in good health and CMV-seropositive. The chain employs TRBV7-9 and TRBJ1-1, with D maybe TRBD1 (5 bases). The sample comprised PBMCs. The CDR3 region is CASSLGGRAAFF. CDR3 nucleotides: TGTGCCAGCAGCTTAGGGGGCAGGGCCGCTTTCTTT.